The rows below give T cell receptor beta chains drawn from one sample of a study of shared clonotypes between healthy human individuals. Repertoires were generated with immunoSEQ multiplex PCR, while TCRdb's copy carries only in-frame clones and drops some. The sample comprises hundreds of thousands of clones, around three quarters of which are singletons, and around 2% rests with the top ten. Material for sequencing was memory CD4+ T cells sorted from blood. These receptors were collected from a woman younger than 45 in good health. CDR3s include the opening cysteine and the closing phenylalanine or tryptophan. D genes are given only for firm matches. A clone size is listed for some rows: how often the clone was seen (once, few, many), or a class if it is expanded.

d_call: -
j_call: TRBJ1-5
clone_size: many
v_call: TRBV28
cdr3_aa: CASSRGAGSNQPQHF
cdr3_nt: TGTGCCAGCAGTAGGGGCGCGGGGAGCAATCAGCCCCAGCATTTT

d_call: -
j_call: TRBJ1-6
clone_size: -
v_call: TRBV6-6
cdr3_aa: CASSMGGGQNSPLHF
cdr3_nt: TGTGCCAGCAGTATGGGTGGGGGCCAGAATTCACCCCTCCACTTT

d_call: TRBD2
j_call: TRBJ2-7
clone_size: -
v_call: TRBV11-2
cdr3_aa: CASSPLAGYEQYF
cdr3_nt: TGTGCCAGCAGCCCACTAGCGGGCTACGAGCAGTACTTC

d_call: -
j_call: TRBJ2-3
clone_size: many
v_call: TRBV4-1
cdr3_aa: CASSHTRQPPRDTQYF
cdr3_nt: TGCGCCAGCAGCCATACCAGACAGCCCCCTCGGGATACGCAGTATTTT

d_call: -
j_call: TRBJ1-1
clone_size: -
v_call: TRBV23-1
cdr3_aa: CASSQTGFGAFF
cdr3_nt: TGCGCCAGCAGTCAAACAGGATTTGGAGCTTTCTTT

d_call: TRBD1
j_call: TRBJ2-5
clone_size: -
v_call: TRBV7-9
cdr3_aa: CASSDRDRGRETQYF
cdr3_nt: TGTGCCAGCAGCGACCGGGACAGGGGTCGAGAGACCCAGTACTTC

d_call: TRBD2
j_call: TRBJ2-1
clone_size: -
v_call: TRBV5-1
cdr3_aa: CASKGLAGDQLGEQFF
cdr3_nt: TGCGCCAGCAAAGGACTAGCGGGAGACCAGCTGGGGGAGCAGTTCTTC

d_call: -
j_call: TRBJ1-2
clone_size: -
v_call: TRBV6-6
cdr3_aa: CASSYGRNNYGYTF
cdr3_nt: TGTGCCAGCAGTTACGGCAGAAATAACTATGGCTACACCTTC

d_call: -
j_call: TRBJ2-1
clone_size: -
v_call: TRBV29-1
cdr3_aa: CSVESLPAYNEQFF
cdr3_nt: TGCAGCGTTGAGTCCCTTCCGGCCTACAATGAGCAGTTCTTC

d_call: -
j_call: TRBJ2-3
clone_size: -
v_call: TRBV7-8
cdr3_aa: CASSFHTTASTDTQYF
cdr3_nt: TGTGCCAGCAGCTTTCATACTACCGCTAGCACAGATACGCAGTATTTT

d_call: TRBD1
j_call: TRBJ1-1
clone_size: -
v_call: TRBV6-5
cdr3_aa: CASSRDRGMNTEAFF
cdr3_nt: TGTGCCAGCAGTCGCGACAGGGGTATGAACACTGAAGCTTTCTTT

d_call: TRBD1
j_call: TRBJ2-5
clone_size: many
v_call: TRBV6-1
cdr3_aa: CASSATGGVQTQYF
cdr3_nt: TGTGCCAGCAGTGCGACAGGGGGAGTACAGACCCAGTACTTC

d_call: TRBD1
j_call: TRBJ2-2
clone_size: once
v_call: TRBV5-1
cdr3_aa: CASSSGTEGTGELFF
cdr3_nt: TGCGCCAGCAGTTCCGGGACAGAAGGCACCGGGGAGCTGTTTTTT

d_call: TRBD2
j_call: TRBJ2-1
clone_size: -
v_call: TRBV5-6
cdr3_aa: CASSLMWEGPNEQFF
cdr3_nt: TGTGCCAGCAGCTTGATGTGGGAGGGCCCCAATGAGCAGTTCTTC

d_call: TRBD2
j_call: TRBJ2-1
clone_size: -
v_call: TRBV11-2
cdr3_aa: CASSFRLAGLSSYNEQFF
cdr3_nt: TGTGCCAGCAGCTTTAGGCTAGCGGGCCTGAGCTCCTACAATGAGCAGTTCTTC

d_call: -
j_call: TRBJ1-1
clone_size: -
v_call: TRBV5-4
cdr3_aa: CASSLSPENTEAFF
cdr3_nt: TGTGCCAGCAGCTTGTCGCCCGAGAACACTGAAGCTTTCTTT

d_call: TRBD2
j_call: TRBJ2-1
clone_size: -
v_call: TRBV9
cdr3_aa: CASSRGTSRYNEQFF
cdr3_nt: TGTGCCAGCAGTCGCGGGACTAGCCGTTACAATGAGCAGTTCTTC

d_call: -
j_call: TRBJ2-5
clone_size: -
v_call: TRBV5-6
cdr3_aa: CASSWPNQETQYF
cdr3_nt: TGTGCCAGCAGCTGGCCCAACCAAGAGACCCAGTACTTC

d_call: -
j_call: TRBJ2-1
clone_size: -
v_call: TRBV7-6
cdr3_aa: CASSRTLDPTNEQFF
cdr3_nt: TGTGCCAGCAGCCGCACGTTGGATCCAACCAATGAGCAGTTCTTC

d_call: -
j_call: TRBJ2-2
clone_size: few
v_call: TRBV7-9
cdr3_aa: CASSGASNPLSGELFF
cdr3_nt: TGTGCCAGCAGCGGAGCTAGCAACCCTCTGTCCGGGGAGCTGTTTTTT

d_call: TRBD1
j_call: TRBJ2-2
clone_size: -
v_call: TRBV19
cdr3_aa: CASSLGRDRGHTGELFF
cdr3_nt: TGTGCCAGTAGTTTAGGACGGGACAGGGGCCACACCGGGGAGCTGTTTTTT

d_call: -
j_call: TRBJ1-5
clone_size: -
v_call: TRBV21-1
cdr3_aa: CALCLVGQEFENQPQHF
cdr3_nt: TGTGCCCTCTGCCTGGTGGGACAGGAATTCGAAAATCAGCCCCAGCATTTT

d_call: -
j_call: TRBJ1-1
clone_size: -
v_call: TRBV10-3
cdr3_aa: CAISPSRGTEAFF
cdr3_nt: TGTGCCATCAGTCCTTCTAGGGGCACTGAAGCTTTCTTT

d_call: -
j_call: TRBJ1-2
clone_size: few
v_call: TRBV27
cdr3_aa: CASSPSSGAPGGYTF
cdr3_nt: TGTGCCAGCAGTCCTAGCTCGGGGGCCCCGGGTGGCTACACCTTC

d_call: -
j_call: TRBJ1-1
clone_size: -
v_call: TRBV5-5
cdr3_aa: CASSFKGDTEAFF
cdr3_nt: TGTGCCAGCAGCTTCAAAGGGGACACTGAAGCTTTCTTT

d_call: -
j_call: TRBJ1-5
clone_size: -
v_call: TRBV27
cdr3_aa: CASSLYSDQPQHF
cdr3_nt: TGTGCCAGCAGTCTCTACAGTGATCAGCCCCAGCATTTT

d_call: -
j_call: TRBJ2-7
clone_size: -
v_call: TRBV29-1
cdr3_aa: CSVGGRDIYEQYF
cdr3_nt: TGCAGCGTTGGTGGCCGGGATATCTACGAGCAGTACTTC

d_call: -
j_call: TRBJ1-2
clone_size: many
v_call: TRBV5-6
cdr3_aa: CASSRPEGSYGYTF
cdr3_nt: TGTGCCAGCAGCCGGCCGGAAGGGAGCTATGGCTACACCTTC

d_call: -
j_call: TRBJ1-2
clone_size: -
v_call: TRBV18
cdr3_aa: CASSPYEGDYGYTF
cdr3_nt: TGTGCCAGCTCACCATACGAGGGGGACTATGGCTACACCTTC

d_call: TRBD1
j_call: TRBJ2-1
clone_size: once
v_call: TRBV27
cdr3_aa: CASSGTGTGVFRSYNEQFF
cdr3_nt: TGTGCCAGCAGTGGGACCGGGACAGGGGTGTTTAGGTCCTACAATGAGCAGTTCTTC

d_call: TRBD2
j_call: TRBJ2-7
clone_size: -
v_call: TRBV7-9
cdr3_aa: CASSSSGSGDEQYF
cdr3_nt: TGTGCCAGCAGCTCTAGCGGGAGTGGAGACGAGCAGTACTTC

d_call: -
j_call: TRBJ1-2
clone_size: -
v_call: TRBV28
cdr3_aa: CASRRDAGGYTF
cdr3_nt: TGTGCCAGCAGGAGGGACGCTGGTGGCTACACCTTC

d_call: TRBD1
j_call: TRBJ2-7
clone_size: -
v_call: TRBV7-9
cdr3_aa: CASSRLTGNTYEQYF
cdr3_nt: TGTGCCAGCAGCCGACTGACAGGGAACACCTACGAGCAGTACTTC

d_call: -
j_call: TRBJ2-7
clone_size: -
v_call: TRBV2
cdr3_aa: CASSGIPRDLINSYEQYF
cdr3_nt: TGTGCCAGCAGTGGAATACCCCGGGACCTAATCAACTCCTACGAGCAGTACTTC

d_call: -
j_call: TRBJ2-3
clone_size: -
v_call: TRBV19
cdr3_aa: CASSTGTGITDTQYF
cdr3_nt: TGTGCCAGTAGTACCGGGACGGGAATCACAGATACGCAGTATTTT

d_call: TRBD2
j_call: TRBJ2-5
clone_size: -
v_call: TRBV10-2
cdr3_aa: CASSPGGAGLQETQYF
cdr3_nt: TGCGCCAGCTCCCCCGGGGGGGCGGGCCTCCAAGAGACCCAGTACTTC

d_call: -
j_call: TRBJ1-2
clone_size: -
v_call: TRBV28
cdr3_aa: CASSLQGYGYTF
cdr3_nt: TGTGCCAGCAGTTTACAGGGCTATGGCTACACCTTC

d_call: TRBD1
j_call: TRBJ1-4
clone_size: -
v_call: TRBV18
cdr3_aa: CASSSATGTNEKLFF
cdr3_nt: TGTGCCAGCTCATCGGCGACAGGGACTAATGAAAAACTGTTTTTT

d_call: TRBD2
j_call: TRBJ2-1
clone_size: -
v_call: TRBV11-2
cdr3_aa: CASSLGITGGRNEQFF
cdr3_nt: TGTGCCAGCAGCTTAGGCATAACGGGAGGACGGAATGAGCAGTTCTTC

d_call: TRBD1
j_call: TRBJ2-7
clone_size: -
v_call: TRBV5-1
cdr3_aa: CASSVGQGAGEQYF
cdr3_nt: TGCGCCAGCAGCGTGGGACAGGGGGCAGGGGAGCAGTACTTC

d_call: -
j_call: TRBJ2-7
clone_size: few
v_call: TRBV27
cdr3_aa: CASSQDAGMRAKQYF
cdr3_nt: TGTGCCAGCAGTCAGGATGCGGGAATGAGGGCTAAGCAGTACTTC

d_call: -
j_call: TRBJ2-7
clone_size: -
v_call: TRBV10-3
cdr3_aa: CACGLTYEQYF
cdr3_nt: TGTGCCTGCGGACTGACCTACGAGCAGTACTTC

d_call: -
j_call: TRBJ2-7
clone_size: -
v_call: TRBV18
cdr3_aa: CASSYDSSYEQYF
cdr3_nt: TGTGCCAGCTCATACGACAGTTCCTACGAGCAGTACTTC

d_call: -
j_call: TRBJ2-7
clone_size: many
v_call: TRBV28
cdr3_aa: CASRGGDQGSYEQYF
cdr3_nt: TGTGCCAGCAGAGGAGGTGATCAAGGATCCTACGAGCAGTACTTC

d_call: TRBD1
j_call: TRBJ1-2
clone_size: -
v_call: TRBV28
cdr3_aa: CASYGTGGGYTF
cdr3_nt: TGTGCCAGCTACGGGACAGGGGGAGGCTACACCTTC

d_call: TRBD2
j_call: TRBJ2-7
clone_size: -
v_call: TRBV27
cdr3_aa: CASSLQSSGRYYEQYF
cdr3_nt: TGTGCCAGCAGTCTGCAGTCTAGCGGGAGGTACTACGAGCAGTACTTC

d_call: -
j_call: TRBJ1-1
clone_size: -
v_call: TRBV19
cdr3_aa: CASSIGGRGPNTEAFF
cdr3_nt: TGTGCCAGTAGTATAGGTGGCCGCGGCCCTAACACTGAAGCTTTCTTT

d_call: -
j_call: TRBJ2-7
clone_size: many
v_call: TRBV7-2
cdr3_aa: CASSSRVPNYEQYF
cdr3_nt: TGTGCCAGCAGCTCCCGGGTCCCTAACTACGAGCAGTACTTC

d_call: -
j_call: TRBJ2-5
clone_size: -
v_call: TRBV5-1
cdr3_aa: CASSLLGDGETQYF
cdr3_nt: TGCGCCAGCAGCTTGTTGGGCGATGGAGAGACCCAGTACTTC

d_call: -
j_call: TRBJ2-3
clone_size: -
v_call: TRBV27
cdr3_aa: CASSLGSAGSDTQYF
cdr3_nt: TGTGCCAGCAGTTTAGGTAGCGCTGGCTCCGATACGCAGTATTTT

d_call: -
j_call: TRBJ2-2
clone_size: -
v_call: TRBV7-9
cdr3_aa: CASSSLRGENTGELFF
cdr3_nt: TGTGCCAGCAGCTCCCTCAGGGGCGAGAACACCGGGGAGCTGTTTTTT

d_call: TRBD1
j_call: TRBJ1-5
clone_size: -
v_call: TRBV27
cdr3_aa: CASSLKGPGGFSNQPQHF
cdr3_nt: TGTGCCAGCAGTTTAAAGGGCCCAGGGGGCTTTAGCAATCAGCCCCAGCATTTT

d_call: TRBD2
j_call: TRBJ2-1
clone_size: -
v_call: TRBV4-1
cdr3_aa: CASSQEGAGGPYNEQFF
cdr3_nt: TGCGCCAGCAGCCAAGAGGGGGCGGGGGGCCCCTACAATGAGCAGTTCTTC

d_call: -
j_call: TRBJ2-2
clone_size: -
v_call: TRBV5-1
cdr3_aa: CASSLASGGLGELFF
cdr3_nt: TGCGCCAGCAGCTTGGCTTCGGGGGGCCTCGGGGAGCTGTTTTTT